This TCR beta chain emerged from a study of blood T cell repertoires in COVID-19. Turning to the study itself: COVID-19 samples from acute and convalescent phases originated in the United States, Italy and Spain. PBMCs, B-cell-depleted T cells, or T cells provided the cDNA or gDNA that made up the material.

In this sample, this clone turned up once. The identical CDR3 is also encoded by other nucleotide sequences in the sample. Measured with immunoSEQ multiplex PCR; TCRdb has only the in-frame clones, and not every one. The sample contains tens of thousands of clones, roughly 90% of which appear only once. The V segment lost 1 base and the J segment 2 bases; nucleotides outside the gene matches: 0. The CDR3 sequence is 14 residues long. CDR1 and CDR2 (germline): SGHRS, YFSETQ. The chain combines TRBV5-1 with TRBJ1-5; 7 bases align to TRBD1. The clonotype comes from a woman aged 55-69 years with acute or convalescent COVID-19. The sample comprised peripheral blood. CDR3 amino acids: CASSLTGGNQPQHF. The CDR3 coding sequence is TGCGCCAGCAGCTTGACAGGGGGCAATCAGCCCCAGCATTTT.